This T cell receptor beta chain was recovered during a study of T-cell memory formation after mild COVID-19. Study-wide context: Most TCR clusters belonged to a single donor.

cDNA libraries for TCR alpha and TCR beta, carrying sample barcodes and UMIs, came from 5'RACE with constant-segment primers. Via MiXCR, TCRdb re-called the 5' RACE reads, giving one row per CDR3 protein. The table shows some 150,000 distinct CDR3 sequences, with more than 13% occurring only once. This clonotype was counted ten times or more. The CDR3 loop spans 12 amino acids. From germline, CDR1 is SEHNR and CDR2 FQNEAQ (reference sequence). Trimming removed 4 bases from V and 1 base from J, with 4 bases in between. V and J are TRBV7-9 and TRBJ1-1; D remains unclear. The clonotype originates from an adult woman who had mild COVID-19 (a few samples of this study predate the infection). Cell type and time point are not known. The sample taken for sequencing was PBMCs or a T cell subset sorted from them (not recorded which). The CDR3 here is CASSSANTEAFF. The CDR3 bases are TGTGCCAGCAGCTCCGCGAACACTGAAGCTTTCTTT.